The clone carrying this T cell receptor (beta chain) was picked up one time. Germline V CDR1 and CDR2: MDHEN, SYDVKM. Trimming removed 5 bases from V and 11 bases from J; junction bases left unmatched: 10. The CDR3 spans 14 residues. The sample is drawn from a study of blood T cell repertoires in COVID-19. Study-level background: The United States, Italy and Spain were the sources of the acute and convalescent COVID-19 samples. The cDNA or gDNA used as material had been derived from T cells, B-cell-depleted T cells, or PBMCs.

In the source study's methods: Researchers report that nucleated cell counts were estimated from reference gene primer amplification. Produced via immunoSEQ multiplex PCR; TCRdb's table is partial and in-frame only. Clone size and V and J calls were adopted from that table, with D and trimming inferred from the DNA. The sample shows 45,000 or so clones, around 88% of them seen only once. This TCR was recovered from a woman aged 55-69 years with acute or convalescent COVID-19. Sequenced material: peripheral blood. The V call is TRBV28, the J call TRBJ1-2; TRBD1 matches 11 bases. CDR3 in DNA: TGTGCCAGCAGTCTAACGGACAGGGGGCGGGTATACACCTTC. It translates to CASSLTDRGRVYTF.